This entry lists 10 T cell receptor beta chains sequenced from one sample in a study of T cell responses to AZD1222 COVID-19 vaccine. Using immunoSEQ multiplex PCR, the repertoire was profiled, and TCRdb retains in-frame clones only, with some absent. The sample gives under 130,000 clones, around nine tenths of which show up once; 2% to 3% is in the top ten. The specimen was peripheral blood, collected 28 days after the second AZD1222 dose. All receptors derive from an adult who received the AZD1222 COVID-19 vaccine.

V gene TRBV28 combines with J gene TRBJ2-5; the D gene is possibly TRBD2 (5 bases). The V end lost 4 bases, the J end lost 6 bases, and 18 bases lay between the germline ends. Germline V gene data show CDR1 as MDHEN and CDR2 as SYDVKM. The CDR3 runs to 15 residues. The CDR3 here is CASSWPGAGKKTQYF. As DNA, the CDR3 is TGTGCCAGCAGTTGGCCGGGCGCGGGCAAAAAGACCCAGTACTTC.

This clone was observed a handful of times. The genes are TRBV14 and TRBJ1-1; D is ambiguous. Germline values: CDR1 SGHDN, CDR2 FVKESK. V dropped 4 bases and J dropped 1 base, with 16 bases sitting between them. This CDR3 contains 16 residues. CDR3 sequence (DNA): TGTGCCAGCAGCCCGATGAATAGGTGGGAGAACACTGAAGCTTTCTTT. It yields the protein CASSPMNRWENTEAFF.

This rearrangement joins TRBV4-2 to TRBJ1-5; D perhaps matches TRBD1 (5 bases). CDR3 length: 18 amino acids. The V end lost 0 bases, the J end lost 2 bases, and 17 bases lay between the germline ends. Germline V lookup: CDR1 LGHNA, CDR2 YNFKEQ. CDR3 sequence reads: CASSQEGVRGLRNQPQHF. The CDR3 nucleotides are TGTGCCAGCAGCCAAGAAGGGGTAAGAGGCCTTCGCAATCAGCCCCAGCATTTT.

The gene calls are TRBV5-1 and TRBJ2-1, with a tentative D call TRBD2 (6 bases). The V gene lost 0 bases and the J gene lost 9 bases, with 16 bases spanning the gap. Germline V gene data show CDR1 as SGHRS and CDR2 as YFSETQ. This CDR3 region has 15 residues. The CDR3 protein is CASSLVSGIGGEQFF. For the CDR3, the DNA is TGCGCCAGCAGCTTGGTATCAGGTATCGGGGGTGAGCAGTTCTTC. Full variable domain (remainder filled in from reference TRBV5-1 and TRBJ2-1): KAGVTQTPRYLIKTRGQQVTLSCSPISGHRSVSWYQQTPGQGLQFLFEYFSETQRNKGNFPGRFSGRQFSNSRSEMNVSTLELGDSALYLCASSLVSGIGGEQFFGPGTRLTVL.

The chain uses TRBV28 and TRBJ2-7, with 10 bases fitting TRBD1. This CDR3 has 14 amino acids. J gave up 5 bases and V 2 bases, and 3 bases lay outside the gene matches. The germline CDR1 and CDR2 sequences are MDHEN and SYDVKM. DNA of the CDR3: TGTGCCAGCAGTTTAATCGGGACAGGGGACGAGCAGTACTTC. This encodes CASSLIGTGDEQYF.

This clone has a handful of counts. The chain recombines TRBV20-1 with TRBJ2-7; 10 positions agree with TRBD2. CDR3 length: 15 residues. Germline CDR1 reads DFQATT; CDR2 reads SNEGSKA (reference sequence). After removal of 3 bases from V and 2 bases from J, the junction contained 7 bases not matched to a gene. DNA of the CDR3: TGCAGTGCTAGTGGCAGCACTAGCGGGGCCTACGAGCAGTACTTC. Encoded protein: CSASGSTSGAYEQYF.

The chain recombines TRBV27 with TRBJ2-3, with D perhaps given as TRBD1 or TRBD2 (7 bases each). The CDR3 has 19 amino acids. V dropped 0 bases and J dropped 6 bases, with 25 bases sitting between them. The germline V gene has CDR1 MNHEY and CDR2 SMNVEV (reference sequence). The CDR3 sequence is CASSLSRTRGLSHMDTQYF. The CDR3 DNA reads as TGTGCCAGCAGTTTATCCAGGACTAGGGGGCTCTCACACATGGATACGCAGTATTTT.

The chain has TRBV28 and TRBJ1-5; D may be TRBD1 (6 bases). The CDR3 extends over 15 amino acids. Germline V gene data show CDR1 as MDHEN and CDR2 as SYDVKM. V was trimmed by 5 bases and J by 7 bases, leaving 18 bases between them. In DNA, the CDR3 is TGTGCCAGCAGTCAAGGACAGCCCTCTTGGCAGCCCCAGCATTTT. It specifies CASSQGQPSWQPQHF.

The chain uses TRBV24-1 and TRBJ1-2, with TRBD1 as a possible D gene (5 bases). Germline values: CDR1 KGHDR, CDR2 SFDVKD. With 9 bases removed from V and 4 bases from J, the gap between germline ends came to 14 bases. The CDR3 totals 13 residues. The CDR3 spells CATSRGSAYGYTF. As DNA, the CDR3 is TGTGCCACCTCCCGGGGCTCGGCCTATGGCTACACCTTC.

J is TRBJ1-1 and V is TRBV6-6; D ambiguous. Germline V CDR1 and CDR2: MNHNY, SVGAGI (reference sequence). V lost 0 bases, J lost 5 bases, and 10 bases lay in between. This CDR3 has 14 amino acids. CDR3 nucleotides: TGTGCCAGCAGTTACTCGCTCTGGGATACTGAAGCTTTCTTT. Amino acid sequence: CASSYSLWDTEAFF.